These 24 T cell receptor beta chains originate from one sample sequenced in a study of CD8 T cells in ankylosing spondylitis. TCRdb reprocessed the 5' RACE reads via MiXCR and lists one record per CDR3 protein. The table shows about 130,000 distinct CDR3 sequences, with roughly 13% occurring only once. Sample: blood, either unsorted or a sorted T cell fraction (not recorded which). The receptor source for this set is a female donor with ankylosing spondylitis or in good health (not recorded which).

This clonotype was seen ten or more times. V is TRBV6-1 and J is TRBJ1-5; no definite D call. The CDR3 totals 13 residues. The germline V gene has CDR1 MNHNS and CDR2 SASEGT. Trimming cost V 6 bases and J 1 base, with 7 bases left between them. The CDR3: CASSPESNQPQHF. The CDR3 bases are TGTGCCAGCAGCCCTGAGAGCAATCAGCCCCAGCATTTT.

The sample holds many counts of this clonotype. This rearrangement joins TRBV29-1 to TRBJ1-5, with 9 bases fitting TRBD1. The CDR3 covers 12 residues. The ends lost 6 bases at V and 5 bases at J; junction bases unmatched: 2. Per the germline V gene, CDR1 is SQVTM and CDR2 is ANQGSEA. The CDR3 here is CSVRTGDQPQHF. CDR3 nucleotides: TGCAGCGTCAGGACAGGGGATCAGCCCCAGCATTTT. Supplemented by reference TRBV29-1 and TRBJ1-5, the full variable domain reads SAVISQKPSRDICQRGTSLTIQCQVDSQVTMMFWYRQQPGQSLTLIATANQGSEATYESGFVIDKFPISRPNLTFSTLTVSNMSPEDSSIYLCSVRTGDQPQHFGDGTRLSIL.

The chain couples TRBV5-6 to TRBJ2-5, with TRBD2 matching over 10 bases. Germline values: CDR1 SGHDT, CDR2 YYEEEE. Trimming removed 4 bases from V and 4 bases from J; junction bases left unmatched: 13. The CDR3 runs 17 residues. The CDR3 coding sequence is TGTGCCAGCAGCAATTACGGACTAGCGGTAAAGGGAGAGACCCAGTACTTC. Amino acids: CASSNYGLAVKGETQYF. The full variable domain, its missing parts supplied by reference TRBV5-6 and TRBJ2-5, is DAGVTQSPTHLIKTRGQQVTLRCSPKSGHDTVSWYQQALGQGPQFIFQYYEEEERQRGNFPDRFSGHQFPNYSSELNVNALLLGDSALYLCASSNYGLAVKGETQYFGPGTRLLVL.

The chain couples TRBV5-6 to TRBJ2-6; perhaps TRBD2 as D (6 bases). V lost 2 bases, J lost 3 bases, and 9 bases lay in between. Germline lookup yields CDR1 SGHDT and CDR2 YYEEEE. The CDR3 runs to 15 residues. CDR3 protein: CASSLWDFGANVLTF. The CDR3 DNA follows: TGTGCCAGCAGCTTATGGGACTTTGGGGCCAACGTCCTGACTTTC. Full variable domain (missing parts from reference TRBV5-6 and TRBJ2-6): DAGVTQSPTHLIKTRGQQVTLRCSPKSGHDTVSWYQQALGQGPQFIFQYYEEEERQRGNFPDRFSGHQFPNYSSELNVNALLLGDSALYLCASSLWDFGANVLTFGAGSRLTVL.

The CDR3 DNA follows: TGCGCCAGCAGCCAAGATTGGGACAATGACAATGAGCAGTTCTTC. This gives the protein CASSQDWDNDNEQFF. The V and J genes are TRBV4-1 and TRBJ2-1; the D gene is possibly TRBD1 (6 bases). The V end lost 0 bases, the J end lost 5 bases, and 11 bases lay between the germline ends. CDR3 size: 15 residues. CDR1 is MGHRA and CDR2 is YSYEKL in the germline V gene.

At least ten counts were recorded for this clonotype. CDR3 in DNA: TGCAGTGTAAACACTAGGAACAATGAGCAGTTCTTC. It is translated as CSVNTRNNEQFF. This chain connects TRBV20-1 to TRBJ2-1; perhaps TRBD2 as D (5 bases). CDR1 is DFQATT, CDR2 SNEGSKA, per germline (reference sequence). The CDR3 spans 12 residues. The ends were cut back, 7 bases at V and 5 bases at J, with 12 bases in the middle.

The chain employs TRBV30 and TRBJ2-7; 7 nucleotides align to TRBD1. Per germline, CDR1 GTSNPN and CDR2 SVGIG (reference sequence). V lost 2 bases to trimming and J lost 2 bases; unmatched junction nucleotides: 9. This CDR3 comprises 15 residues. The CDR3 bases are TGTGCCTGGAGTTATGCCGGGACAGAGGCCTACGAGCAGTACTTC. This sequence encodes CAWSYAGTEAYEQYF.

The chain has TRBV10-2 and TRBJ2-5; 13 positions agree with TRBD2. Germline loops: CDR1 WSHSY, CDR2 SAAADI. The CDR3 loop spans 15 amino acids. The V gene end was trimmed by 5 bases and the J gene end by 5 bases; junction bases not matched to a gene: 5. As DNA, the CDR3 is TGCGCCAGCAGTCGGACTAGCGGGGGCAGGGAGACCCAGTACTTC. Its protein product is CASSRTSGGRETQYF.

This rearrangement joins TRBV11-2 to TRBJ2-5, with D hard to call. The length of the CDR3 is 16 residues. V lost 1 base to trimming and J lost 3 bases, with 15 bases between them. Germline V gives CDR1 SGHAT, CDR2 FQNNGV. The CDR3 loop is CASSLGSPLPKETQYF. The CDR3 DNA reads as TGTGCCAGCAGCTTAGGGTCTCCCTTGCCAAAAGAGACCCAGTACTTC.

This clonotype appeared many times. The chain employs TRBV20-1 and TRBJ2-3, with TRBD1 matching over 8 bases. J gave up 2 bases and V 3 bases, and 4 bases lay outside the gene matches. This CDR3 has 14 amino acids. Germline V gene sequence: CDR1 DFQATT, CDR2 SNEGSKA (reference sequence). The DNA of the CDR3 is TGCAGTGCTAGGAGGACAGGGTCCACAGATACGCAGTATTTT. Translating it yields CSARRTGSTDTQYF.

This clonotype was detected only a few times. This CDR3 is CASKGKNTGELFF. In nucleotides, the CDR3 is TGTGCCAGCAAGGGGAAGAACACCGGGGAGCTGTTTTTT. The chain carries TRBV28 and TRBJ2-2; D might be TRBD1 (5 bases). CDR3 length equals 13 residues. Trimming took off 7 bases at V and 1 base at J, with 7 bases between the two ends. Per the germline V gene, CDR1 is MDHEN and CDR2 is SYDVKM.

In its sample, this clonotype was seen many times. The CDR3 sequence: CASSLSVNYGYTF. The CDR3, as DNA: TGTGCCAGCAGCCTGTCAGTCAACTATGGCTACACCTTC. The rearrangement uses TRBV7-9 and TRBJ1-2, with unresolved D. V lost 5 bases to trimming and J lost 2 bases, with 9 bases between them. CDR1 is SEHNR and CDR2 is FQNEAQ in the germline V gene (reference sequence). The CDR3 extends over 13 amino acids.

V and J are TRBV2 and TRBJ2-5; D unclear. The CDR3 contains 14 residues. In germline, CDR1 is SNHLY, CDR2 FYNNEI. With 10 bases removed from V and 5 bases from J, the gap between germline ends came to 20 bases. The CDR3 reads CATVVPGVVETQYF. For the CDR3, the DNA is TGTGCCACTGTCGTCCCAGGAGTTGTGGAGACCCAGTACTTC.

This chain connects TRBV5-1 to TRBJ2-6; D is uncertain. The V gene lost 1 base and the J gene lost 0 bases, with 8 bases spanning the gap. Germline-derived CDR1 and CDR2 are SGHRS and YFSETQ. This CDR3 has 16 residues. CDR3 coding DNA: TGCGCCAGCAGCTTGCGGGCGAGCTCTGGGGCCAACGTCCTGACTTTC. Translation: CASSLRASSGANVLTF.

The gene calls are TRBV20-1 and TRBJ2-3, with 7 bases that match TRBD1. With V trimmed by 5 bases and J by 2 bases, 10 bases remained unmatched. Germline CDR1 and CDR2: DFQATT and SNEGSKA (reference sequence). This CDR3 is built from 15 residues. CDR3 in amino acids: CSAPTGTAITDTQYF. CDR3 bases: TGCAGTGCTCCGACTGGGACAGCGATCACAGATACGCAGTATTTT.

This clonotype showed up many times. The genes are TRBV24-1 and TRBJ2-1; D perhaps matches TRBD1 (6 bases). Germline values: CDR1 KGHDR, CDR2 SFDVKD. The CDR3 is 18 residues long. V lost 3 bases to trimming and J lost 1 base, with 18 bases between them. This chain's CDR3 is CATSDTRSLQGSYNEQFF. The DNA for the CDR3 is TGTGCCACCAGTGATACTCGTTCTCTACAGGGATCCTACAATGAGCAGTTCTTC.

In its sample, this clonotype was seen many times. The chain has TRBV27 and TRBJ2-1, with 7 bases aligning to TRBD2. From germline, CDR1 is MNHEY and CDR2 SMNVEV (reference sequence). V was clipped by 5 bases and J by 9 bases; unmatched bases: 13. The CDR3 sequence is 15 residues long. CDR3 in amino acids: CASSPKAGVASEQFF. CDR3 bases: TGTGCCAGCAGTCCGAAGGCGGGGGTCGCGAGTGAGCAGTTCTTC.

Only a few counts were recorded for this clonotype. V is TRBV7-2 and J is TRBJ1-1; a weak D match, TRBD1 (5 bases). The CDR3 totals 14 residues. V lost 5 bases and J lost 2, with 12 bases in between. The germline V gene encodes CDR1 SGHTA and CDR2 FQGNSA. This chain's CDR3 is CASSPQTANTEAFF. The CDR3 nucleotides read TGTGCCAGCAGCCCACAGACAGCAAACACTGAAGCTTTCTTT.

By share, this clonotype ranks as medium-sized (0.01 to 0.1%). The CDR3 region has the DNA TGCGCCAGCAGCTTGGATGCGGGGTTCAATCAGCCCCAGCATTTT. Residues: CASSLDAGFNQPQHF. The chain recombines TRBV5-1 with TRBJ1-5; the D is unclear. The CDR3 totals 15 residues. With 0 bases removed from V and 3 bases from J, the gap between germline ends came to 10 bases. Germline V CDR1 and CDR2: SGHRS, YFSETQ.

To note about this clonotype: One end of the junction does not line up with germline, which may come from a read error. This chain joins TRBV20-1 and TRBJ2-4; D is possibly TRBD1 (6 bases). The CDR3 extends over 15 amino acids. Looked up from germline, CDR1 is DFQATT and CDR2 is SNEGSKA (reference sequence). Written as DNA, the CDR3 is TGCAGTGCTCCCTACAGGGTCCCAGCCAAAAACAGTCAGTACTTC. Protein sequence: CSAPYRVPAKNSQYF.

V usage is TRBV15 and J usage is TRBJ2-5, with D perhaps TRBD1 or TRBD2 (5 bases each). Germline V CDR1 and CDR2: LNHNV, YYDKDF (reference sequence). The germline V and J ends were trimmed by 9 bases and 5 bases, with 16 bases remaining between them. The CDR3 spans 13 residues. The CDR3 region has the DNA TGTGCCACGGCAGGGAGACGATCTGAGACCCAGTACTTC. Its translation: CATAGRRSETQYF.

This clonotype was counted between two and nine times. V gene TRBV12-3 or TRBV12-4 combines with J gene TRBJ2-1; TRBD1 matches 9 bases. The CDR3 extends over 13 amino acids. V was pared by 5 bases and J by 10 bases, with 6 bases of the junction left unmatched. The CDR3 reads CASSQGQGGEQFF. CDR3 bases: TGTGCCAGCAGTCAGGGACAGGGAGGGGAGCAGTTCTTC.

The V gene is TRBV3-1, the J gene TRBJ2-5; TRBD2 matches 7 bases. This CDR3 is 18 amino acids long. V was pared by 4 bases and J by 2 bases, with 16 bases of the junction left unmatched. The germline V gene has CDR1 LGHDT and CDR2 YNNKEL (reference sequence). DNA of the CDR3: TGTGCCAGCAGCCCAACCACTAGCGCCGACGCGAATCAAGAGACCCAGTACTTC. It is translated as CASSPTTSADANQETQYF.

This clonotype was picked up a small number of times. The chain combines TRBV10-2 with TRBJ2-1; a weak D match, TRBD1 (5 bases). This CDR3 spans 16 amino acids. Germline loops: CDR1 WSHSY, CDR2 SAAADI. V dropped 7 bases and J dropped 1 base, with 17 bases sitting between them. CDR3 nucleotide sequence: TGCGCCAGCAACGACCGGTCCCCAGGGTCCTACAATGAGCAGTTCTTC. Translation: CASNDRSPGSYNEQFF.